This T cell receptor (beta chain) was profiled in a study of blood T cell repertoires in COVID-19. Study summary: The origin of the acute and convalescent COVID-19 samples was the United States, Italy and Spain.

Per the study methods: Researchers report that nucleated cell counts were estimated from reference gene primer amplification. Profiling relied on immunoSEQ multiplex PCR, and the TCRdb table lists in-frame clones only, not all of them. The D gene and trimming were derived from the DNA, and the V and J assignments and clone size from that table. The repertoire includes 200,000 to 250,000 clones, under 85% of them detected once, and approximately 2% sits in the top ten. Individuals drawn from approximately 26 US areas were roughly 18 to 95 years old. The CDR3 length is 15 residues. The germline V and J ends were trimmed by 0 bases and 7 bases, with 13 bases remaining between them. Germline CDR1 and CDR2: SGDLS and YYNGEE.

The TCR comes from a man in his 60s who had recovered from COVID-19. The specimen was PBMCs or T cells enriched from blood (not recorded which). V usage is TRBV9 and J usage is TRBJ2-2; D perhaps matches TRBD1 (6 bases). The CDR3 coding sequence is TGTGCCAGCAGCGTAGGAGGGGGTGTGAACGGGGAGCTGTTTTTT. It is translated as CASSVGGGVNGELFF.